The 31 T cell receptor beta chains below all came from one sample that was sequenced in a study of T cell responses to AZD1222 COVID-19 vaccine. The data were produced by immunoSEQ multiplex PCR, yet TCRdb's version contains in-frame clones alone and is incomplete. The sample contains about 100,000 clones, about 85% of which appear only once. Source: peripheral blood, taken 28 days after the second AZD1222 dose. The source is an adult who received the AZD1222 COVID-19 vaccine.

J is TRBJ1-1 and V is TRBV20-1; D gene uncertain. Per the germline V gene, CDR1 is DFQATT and CDR2 is SNEGSKA (reference sequence). The length of the CDR3 is 13 residues. Trimming left V 3 bases short and J 1 base short, with 9 bases between. The CDR3 region is CSASTITNTEAFF. CDR3 nucleotide sequence: TGCAGTGCTAGTACGATTACGAACACTGAAGCTTTCTTT.

J is TRBJ2-5 and V is TRBV19; D remains ambiguous. Germline V lookup: CDR1 LNHDA, CDR2 SQIVND (reference sequence). Trimming took off 0 bases at V and 3 bases at J, with 2 bases between the two ends. The CDR3 is made up of 12 amino acids. The CDR3, as DNA: TGTGCCAGTAGTATAGATAAAGAGACCCAGTACTTC. This codes for CASSIDKETQYF.

The V gene is TRBV7-3, the J gene TRBJ2-1; 11 nucleotides match TRBD2. Germline CDR1 reads SGHTA; CDR2 reads FQGTGA. J gave up 4 bases and V 2 bases, and 10 bases lay outside the gene matches. CDR3 length: 18 amino acids. The CDR3 sequence: CASSLYGPSGRSYNEQFF. The CDR3 DNA sequence: TGTGCCAGCAGCTTATATGGGCCTAGCGGGAGGTCTTACAATGAGCAGTTCTTC.

The V call is TRBV5-1, the J call TRBJ1-2; D call uncertain. CDR1 is SGHRS and CDR2 is YFSETQ in the germline V gene. The CDR3 consists of 16 residues. Trimming stripped 6 bases from V and 11 bases from J, with 29 bases between. The CDR3 here is CASTPSGRNPSSGYTF. The CDR3 DNA reads as TGCGCCAGCACCCCCTCGGGGAGGAACCCTTCAAGCGGGTACACCTTC.

The gene calls are TRBV7-6 and TRBJ2-1; 9 nucleotides agree with TRBD2. The CDR3 is 19 amino acids. Germline-derived CDR1 and CDR2 are SGHVS and FNYEAQ. The V segment lost 6 bases and the J segment 0 bases; nucleotides outside the gene matches: 15. The CDR3 protein is CASSVRGLASKSSYNEQFF. CDR3 DNA sequence: TGTGCCAGCAGTGTACGGGGACTAGCTTCAAAATCCTCCTACAATGAGCAGTTCTTC.

This clone has a single count. The chain couples TRBV2 to TRBJ1-1; D is unresolved. The germline V gene has CDR1 SNHLY and CDR2 FYNNEI. CDR3 length: 12 residues. V gave up 2 bases and J gave up 11 bases, with 12 bases separating them. CDR3 sequence reads: CASSEMASGAFF. Here the CDR3 DNA reads TGTGCCAGCAGTGAAATGGCCAGCGGGGCTTTCTTT. The full variable domain, rest sourced from reference TRBV2 and TRBJ1-1, is EPEVTQTPSHQVTQMGQEVILRCVPISNHLYFYWYRQILGQKVEFLVSFYNNEISEKSEIFDDQFSVERPDGSNFTLKIRSTKLEDSAMYFCASSEMASGAFFGQGTRLTVV.

This rearrangement joins TRBV9 to TRBJ1-2; no firm D call. The V end lost 2 bases, the J end lost 0 bases, and 11 bases lay between the germline ends. The CDR3 is 15 amino acids. Germline V gene lookup returns CDR1 SGDLS and CDR2 YYNGEE. The CDR3 spells CASSVGVGANYGYTF. CDR3 in DNA: TGTGCCAGCAGCGTCGGGGTCGGAGCTAACTATGGCTACACCTTC.

V usage is TRBV23-1 and J usage is TRBJ1-1; unclear D gene. TRBV23-1 is placed among ORFs of uncertain function. The CDR3 runs 15 residues. V was shortened by 0 bases and J by 3 bases, with 11 bases between the two germline ends. The CDR3 DNA reads as TGCGCCAGCAGTCAATCTTGCGTGAGAGACACTGAAGCTTTCTTT. It yields the protein CASSQSCVRDTEAFF.

The genes are TRBV19 and TRBJ2-7; perhaps TRBD2 as D (6 bases). Trimming removed 11 bases from V and 3 bases from J, with 20 bases in between. The CDR3 is made up of 14 amino acids. CDR1 is LNHDA and CDR2 is SQIVND in the germline V gene (reference sequence). Here the CDR3 reads CALRVLLADYEQYF. CDR3 in DNA: TGTGCCTTAAGGGTTCTACTAGCCGACTACGAGCAGTACTTC.

This chain uses TRBV27 with TRBJ1-3; D is unclear. This CDR3 is 16 amino acids long. Germline CDR1 MNHEY, CDR2 SMNVEV (reference sequence). Trimming pared 3 bases from V and 0 bases from J, leaving 12 bases between. CDR3 sequence reads: CASSFSGGISGNTIYF. CDR3 bases: TGTGCCAGCAGTTTTTCCGGCGGCATCTCTGGAAACACCATATATTTT.

This clone has a single count. The chain links TRBV3-1 (or the pseudogene TRBV3-2) to TRBJ1-1, with 7 nucleotides matching TRBD1. V lost 4 bases and J lost 8; bases outside the gene matches: 7. CDR1 LGHDT and CDR2 YNNKEL come from the germline V gene (reference sequence). The CDR3 extends over 13 amino acids. CDR3 sequence (DNA): TGTGCCAGCAGCCGCGGGACAGCACTAGAAGCTTTCTTT. This gives the protein CASSRGTALEAFF.

This clone was seen a single time. This chain's CDR3 is CASSARQGENHYGYTF. CDR3 bases: TGTGCCAGCAGCGCTAGACAGGGGGAGAATCACTATGGCTACACCTTC. The gene calls are TRBV21-1 and TRBJ1-2; the table calls TRBD1, which could not be checked here. TRBV21-1 constitutes a pseudogene. There are 16 residues in the CDR3.

The chain employs TRBV28 and TRBJ1-2; D remains unclear. CDR3 length: 15 residues. V was shortened by 6 bases and J by 5 bases, with 19 bases between the two germline ends. Germline CDR1 MDHEN, CDR2 SYDVKM. The chain's CDR3 is CASSLPGSDNYGYTF. CDR3 nucleotides: TGTGCCAGCAGCTTACCGGGATCTGACAATTATGGCTACACCTTC.

V gene TRBV15 combines with J gene TRBJ1-2; tentatively, D is TRBD1 (6 bases). There are 13 residues in the CDR3. Germline CDR1 LNHNV, CDR2 YYDKDF (reference sequence). With 5 bases removed from V and 6 bases from J, the gap between germline ends came to 13 bases. CDR3 region: CATSGGRGDGYTF. In DNA, the CDR3 is TGTGCCACCAGCGGGGGCAGGGGTGATGGCTACACCTTC.

This clone came up once. The rearrangement uses TRBV6-5 and TRBJ2-2, with D possibly being TRBD2 (5 bases). Germline CDR1 reads MNHEY; CDR2 reads SVGAGI. CDR3 length: 13 amino acids. With 7 bases removed from V and 8 bases from J, the gap between germline ends came to 14 bases. The CDR3: CASKISGIGELFF. Here the CDR3 DNA reads TGTGCCAGCAAAATATCCGGGATAGGGGAGCTGTTTTTT.

This clone was counted a single time. The genes are TRBV19 and TRBJ2-1, with 11 bases aligning to TRBD2. In germline, CDR1 is LNHDA, CDR2 SQIVND (reference sequence). The V and J ends lost 6 bases and 6 bases, in that order; junction bases with no gene match: 7. This CDR3 is 15 amino acids long. CDR3 in amino acids: CASRLAGGETNEQFF. The CDR3 DNA follows: TGTGCCAGTAGATTAGCGGGAGGGGAGACCAATGAGCAGTTCTTC.

In its sample, this clone was seen a few times. The rearrangement joins TRBV7-9 to TRBJ1-4; D is unresolved. Germline V lookup: CDR1 SEHNR, CDR2 FQNEAQ (reference sequence). The CDR3 loop spans 15 amino acids. V was pared by 5 bases and J by 4 bases, with 14 bases between. This CDR3 is CASSQRTGNNEKLFF. CDR3 coding DNA: TGTGCCAGCAGCCAGCGGACCGGAAATAATGAAAAACTGTTTTTT.

This clone was counted a few times. The J gene is TRBJ1-5, the V gene TRBV6-2 or TRBV6-3; 11 bases are a match to TRBD1. Germline-derived CDR1 and CDR2 are MNHEY and SVGEGT. J was trimmed by 7 bases and V by 2 bases; bases with no gene match: 10. This CDR3 contains 17 residues. The CDR3 loop is CASSYVTGQGEKQPQHF. The CDR3 nucleotides are TGTGCCAGCAGTTACGTTACGGGACAGGGGGAAAAACAGCCCCAGCATTTT.

The chain joins TRBV3-1 (or the pseudogene TRBV3-2) to TRBJ1-1, with no clear D. The germline V gene encodes CDR1 LGHDT and CDR2 YNNKEL (reference sequence). V lost 3 bases to trimming and J lost 6 bases, with 11 bases between them. CDR3 size: 13 residues. The CDR3 loop is CASSHHSSAEAFF. The CDR3 DNA reads as TGTGCCAGCAGCCATCACAGTTCTGCTGAAGCTTTCTTT.

This sequence joins TRBV4-2 and TRBJ1-1; 9 nucleotides agree with TRBD1. The germline V gene has CDR1 LGHNA and CDR2 YNFKEQ. The CDR3 sequence is 17 residues long. The trim removed 4 bases at V and 3 bases at J, leaving 12 bases unmatched. The CDR3 sequence is CASSRERTGGADTEAFF. The CDR3 region has the DNA TGTGCCAGCAGCCGAGAACGAACAGGGGGCGCGGACACTGAAGCTTTCTTT.

J is TRBJ1-1 and V is TRBV28; D is uncertain. The V gene lost 4 bases and the J gene lost 1 base, with 4 bases spanning the gap. This CDR3 is 12 amino acids long. Germline assignment: CDR1 MDHEN and CDR2 SYDVKM. In DNA form, the CDR3 reads TGTGCCAGCAGTTCAACGAACACTGAAGCTTTCTTT. It translates to CASSSTNTEAFF.

This chain uses TRBV11-3 with TRBJ2-3, with D uncertain. The CDR3 spans 13 residues. Trimming took off 6 bases at V and 3 bases at J, with 10 bases between the two ends. CDR1 SGHNT and CDR2 YENEEA come from the germline V gene. Here the CDR3 reads CASSATATDTQYF. CDR3 coding DNA: TGTGCCAGCAGTGCCACAGCTACAGATACGCAGTATTTT.

The CDR3 spells CASSQVFRTADRKNTGELFF. The CDR3 nucleotides read TGCGCCAGCAGCCAAGTGTTTAGGACAGCCGACAGAAAGAACACCGGGGAGCTGTTTTTT. V is TRBV4-1 and J is TRBJ2-2, with a weak D call TRBD1 (6 bases). Trimming removed 1 base from V and 1 base from J, with 22 bases in between. The CDR3 is 20 residues long. The germline V gene has CDR1 MGHRA and CDR2 YSYEKL.

The J gene is TRBJ1-2, the V gene TRBV12-3 or TRBV12-4, with D unclear. This CDR3 has 11 residues. The ends were cut back, 5 bases at V and 8 bases at J, with 9 bases in the middle. The CDR3 bases are TGTGCCAGCAGTGGACTGGGGGGCTACACCTTC. Its protein is CASSGLGGYTF.

This CDR3 reads CASKSRETGRSSSILATNEKLFF. In DNA form, the CDR3 reads TGTGCCAGCAAATCCCGCGAGACAGGGAGATCTAGTTCCATTCTTGCAACTAATGAAAAACTGTTTTTT. The rearrangement links TRBV27 to TRBJ1-4, with 7 bases identical to TRBD1. Trimming at V came to 7 bases and at J to 0 bases, leaving 29 bases not matched to a gene. This CDR3 contains 23 residues. The germline CDR1 and CDR2 sequences are MNHEY and SMNVEV (reference sequence).

This chain joins TRBV30 and TRBJ2-7; 13 bases line up with TRBD2. J gave up 5 bases and V 6 bases, and 4 bases lay outside the gene matches. This CDR3 comprises 13 residues. Per the germline V gene, CDR1 is GTSNPN and CDR2 is SVGIG (reference sequence). CDR3 residues: CACLLAGGHEQYF. Here the CDR3 DNA reads TGTGCCTGCCTACTAGCGGGAGGGCACGAGCAGTACTTC.

V and J are TRBV7-6 and TRBJ2-3, with TRBD2 identical over 13 bases. The CDR3 has 18 residues. Looked up from germline, CDR1 is SGHVS and CDR2 is FNYEAQ. V trimming: 0 bases; J trimming: 4 bases; junction bases outside the gene matches: 7. The CDR3 nucleotides read TGTGCCAGCAGCTTAGCGATGTTTGGGACTAGCGGGGCAGATACGCAGTATTTT. This codes for CASSLAMFGTSGADTQYF.

The rearrangement links TRBV12-3 or TRBV12-4 to TRBJ2-1; no firm D call. The CDR3 consists of 12 residues. The V gene lost 8 bases and the J gene lost 6 bases, with 11 bases spanning the gap. The DNA of the CDR3 is TGTGCCAGCGCCCAAACCCTCAATGAGCAGTTCTTC. Its translation: CASAQTLNEQFF.

This rearrangement joins TRBV5-1 to TRBJ1-1; 9 bases match TRBD1. This CDR3 has 15 residues. The germline gives CDR1 SGHRS, CDR2 YFSETQ. Losses at the gene ends were 4 bases for V and 4 bases for J; bases not matched to a gene: 8. The CDR3 DNA is TGCGCCAGCAGCCATCAGGGACAGGGTCGCACTGAAGCTTTCTTT. This gives the protein CASSHQGQGRTEAFF.

This chain uses TRBV10-1 with TRBJ1-5; no reliable D call. Germline CDR1 reads WNHNN; CDR2 reads SYGVQD (reference sequence). This CDR3 contains 19 residues. V lost 6 bases and J 1 base, leaving 25 bases between the germline ends. The DNA of the CDR3 is TGCGCCAGCAGCGCCCTCTATACCCGATCGAGACCGAGCAATCAGCCCCAGCATTTT. Translated: CASSALYTRSRPSNQPQHF.

J is TRBJ1-1 and V is TRBV5-4; weak D call: TRBD1 (6 bases). Trimming cost V 5 bases and J 3 bases, with 20 bases left between them. The germline V gene has CDR1 SGHNT and CDR2 YYREEE (reference sequence). This CDR3 has 16 amino acids. CDR3 coding DNA: TGTGCCAGCAGGCCCGGGACAAGCGGAGGAGACACTGAAGCTTTCTTT. This sequence encodes CASRPGTSGGDTEAFF.